One and the same sample provided the 10 T cell receptor beta chains below, sequenced in a study of neoadjuvant anti-PD-1 for oral cavity cancer. Measured with immunoSEQ multiplex PCR; TCRdb has only the in-frame clones, and not every one. This table has around 12,000 clones, under 60% appearing once. This sample comprised tumor tissue, obtained before nivolumab (anti-PD-1) treatment. These receptors came from a person aged 40-85 years with oral cavity squamous cell carcinoma.

This clone showed up just a few times. The rearrangement uses TRBV28 and TRBJ1-2; 7 bases are a match to TRBD1. V was clipped by 8 bases and J by 6 bases; unmatched bases: 18. Germline lookup yields CDR1 MDHEN and CDR2 SYDVKM. There are 16 residues in the CDR3. Here the CDR3 DNA reads TGTGCCAGCTTGTCTTCCACAGGGGAAAGGTCTGATGGCTACACCTTC. Translating gives CASLSSTGERSDGYTF.

This clone is categorized as medium-sized. The rearrangement joins TRBV13 to TRBJ2-1, with 12 bases fitting TRBD1. V lost 4 bases to trimming and J lost 8 bases; unmatched junction nucleotides: 6. The germline V gene has CDR1 PRHDT and CDR2 FYEKMQ (reference sequence). This CDR3 contains 15 residues. The CDR3 protein is CASSYRDRGLDEQFF. As DNA, the CDR3 is TGTGCCAGCAGCTACCGGGACAGGGGGCTGGATGAGCAGTTCTTC.

V gene TRBV7-9 combines with J gene TRBJ2-7; the D is unclear. With 4 bases removed from V and 2 bases from J, the gap between germline ends came to 6 bases. The germline gives CDR1 SEHNR, CDR2 FQNEAQ (reference sequence). The length of the CDR3 is 12 residues. This CDR3 is CASSYTAYEQYF. The CDR3 nucleotides read TGTGCCAGCAGCTATACAGCCTACGAGCAGTACTTC.

V usage is TRBV7-2 and J usage is TRBJ2-7; D perhaps matches TRBD1 (6 bases). The CDR3 loop spans 15 amino acids. V gave up 5 bases and J gave up 2 bases, with 16 bases separating them. Per the germline V gene, CDR1 is SGHTA and CDR2 is FQGNSA. The CDR3 reads CASSDRSGTTYEQYF. In DNA, the CDR3 is TGTGCCAGCAGCGATCGGTCCGGGACAACCTACGAGCAGTACTTC.

The V call is TRBV28, the J call TRBJ1-1; maybe TRBD1 (6 bases). V dropped 1 base and J dropped 4 bases, with 10 bases sitting between them. This CDR3 has 14 residues. CDR1 and CDR2 (germline): MDHEN, SYDVKM. The CDR3 protein is CASSLFGQFTEAFF. DNA for the CDR3: TGTGCCAGCAGTTTATTCGGACAGTTCACTGAAGCTTTCTTT. Using reference TRBV28 and TRBJ1-1 for the parts outside the CDR3, the full variable domain is DVKVTQSSRYLVKRTGEKVFLECVQDMDHENMFWYRQDPGLGLRLIYFSYDVKMKEKGDIPEGYSVSREKKERFSLILESASTNQTSMYLCASSLFGQFTEAFFGQGTRLTVV.

The chain employs TRBV7-2 and TRBJ2-1; maybe TRBD2 (6 bases). Trimming stripped 7 bases from V and 6 bases from J, with 16 bases between. The CDR3 spans 14 residues. Looked up from germline, CDR1 is SGHTA and CDR2 is FQGNSA. The CDR3 protein is CASTGTPGFNEQFF. The CDR3 DNA sequence: TGTGCCAGCACCGGGACTCCCGGTTTCAATGAGCAGTTCTTC. Supplemented by reference TRBV7-2 and TRBJ2-1, the full variable domain reads GAGVSQSPSNKVTEKGKDVELRCDPISGHTALYWYRQSLGQGLEFLIYFQGNSAPDKSGLPSDRFSAERTGGSVSTLTIQRTQQEDSAVYLCASTGTPGFNEQFFGPGTRLTVL.

V usage is TRBV30 and J usage is TRBJ2-5; D is perhaps TRBD1 (5 bases). The CDR3 consists of 21 residues. Trimming left V 1 base short and J 4 bases short, with 34 bases between. Per the germline V gene, CDR1 is GTSNPN and CDR2 is SVGIG (reference sequence). The CDR3 bases are TGTGCCTGGAGTGGAATGCTAACACAGGTGGGGATGGCCCTTGAACGAGAGACCCAGTACTTC. Protein sequence: CAWSGMLTQVGMALERETQYF.

This clone was detected only a few times. The CDR3, as DNA: TGTGCCAGCAGTTTCTCCTACGAGCAGTACTTC. Residues: CASSFSYEQYF. This chain joins TRBV28 and TRBJ2-7; D not resolved. In germline, CDR1 is MDHEN, CDR2 SYDVKM. The V end lost 3 bases, the J end lost 0 bases, and 0 bases lay between the germline ends. The CDR3 consists of 11 residues.

The table lists this clone with a count of one. The gene calls are TRBV5-1 and TRBJ2-7, with D perhaps matching TRBD1 (7 bases). The CDR3 length is 16 residues. V gave up 0 bases and J gave up 6 bases, with 19 bases separating them. CDR1 SGHRS and CDR2 YFSETQ come from the germline V gene. CDR3 coding DNA: TGCGCCAGCAGCTTGGTCGGGCAGGGGGGAAGTGTCGAGCAGTACTTC. Protein: CASSLVGQGGSVEQYF.

The chain has TRBV19 and TRBJ2-1; 11 bases match TRBD2. Germline V gene data show CDR1 as LNHDA and CDR2 as SQIVND (reference sequence). This CDR3 comprises 15 residues. The ends lost 6 bases at V and 6 bases at J; junction bases unmatched: 7. The CDR3, as DNA: TGTGCCAGTAGGGAAACGGGACTAGCGGCCAATGAGCAGTTCTTC. It yields the protein CASRETGLAANEQFF.